Each of the 2 T cell receptor beta chains below was sequenced from the same sample in a study of blood T cells in healthy people across ages. Alongside a J-beta primer mix, a sample-barcoded 5' primer served in a second PCR lasting roughly 6 to 12 cycles. TCRdb re-called the 5' RACE reads with MiXCR, one entry per CDR3 protein. The table lists some 1.4 million distinct CDR3 sequences, approximately 42% of them singletons, with roughly 8.2% in the top ten. What was sequenced was blood. These receptors were taken from a woman younger than 35 in good health.

This clonotype appeared many times. J is TRBJ2-7 and V is TRBV29-1, with D possibly TRBD1 on 6 matching bases. The CDR3 is 14 residues long. Germline CDR1 is SQVTM and CDR2 is ANQGSEA. Trimming stripped 0 bases from V and 0 bases from J, with 9 bases between. The CDR3 protein is CSVEDRDNSYEQYF. DNA for the CDR3: TGCAGCGTTGAAGACCGGGACAACTCCTACGAGCAGTACTTC.

A remark on this clonotype: A read error may be the cause here, since a much bigger clone is one base away. The chain links TRBV4-1 to TRBJ2-4; 11 positions match TRBD1. The germline gives CDR1 MGHRA, CDR2 YSYEKL. CDR3 length equals 18 residues. CDR3 nucleotide sequence: TGCGCCAGCAACCAAGACGAGGGGACAGGGGGAGCCAAAAACATTCAGTACTTC. Amino acids: CASNQDEGTGGAKNIQYF.